The 21 T cell receptor beta chains given below trace back to one sample, sequenced in a study of blood T cell repertoires in COVID-19. TCRdb's table, derived via immunoSEQ multiplex PCR, lists solely in-frame clones and lacks some. Of some 69,000 clones in the sample, 60% to 80% are singletons; the top ten hold 16%. The sample consisted of peripheral blood. The receptors were gathered from a man aged 55 to 69 with acute or convalescent COVID-19.

The sample holds a few counts of this clone. The gene calls are TRBV10-2 and TRBJ1-3; the D gene is possibly TRBD1 (6 bases). Germline V gene sequence: CDR1 WSHSY, CDR2 SAAADI. Trimming left V 3 bases short and J 2 bases short, with 14 bases between. This CDR3 has 16 residues. The chain's CDR3 is CASSEVGGATGNTIYF. The CDR3 region has the DNA TGCGCCAGCAGTGAAGTAGGGGGTGCTACTGGAAACACCATATATTTT.

The V gene is TRBV5-1, the J gene TRBJ2-1; 14 nucleotides line up with TRBD2. The germline V gene has CDR1 SGHRS and CDR2 YFSETQ. J gave up 6 bases and V 1 base, and 9 bases lay outside the gene matches. The CDR3 totals 18 residues. CDR3 sequence (DNA): TGCGCCAGCAGCTTGCTCCCCGCCGGGACTAGCGGGGGCAATGAGCAGTTCTTC. It translates to CASSLLPAGTSGGNEQFF. Full variable domain (outside the CDR3, taken from reference TRBV5-1 and TRBJ2-1): KAGVTQTPRYLIKTRGQQVTLSCSPISGHRSVSWYQQTPGQGLQFLFEYFSETQRNKGNFPGRFSGRQFSNSRSEMNVSTLELGDSALYLCASSLLPAGTSGGNEQFFGPGTRLTVL.

This clone was observed a single time. The gene calls are TRBV27 and TRBJ1-2; 8 bases line up with TRBD1. The CDR3 runs to 15 residues. Germline CDR1 is MNHEY and CDR2 is SMNVEV (reference sequence). V lost 2 bases, J lost 4 bases, and 6 bases stayed unmatched. The DNA for the CDR3 is TGTGCCAGCAGTTTAGGGCCAGGGGGCTTCTATGGCTACACCTTC. It is translated as CASSLGPGGFYGYTF.

The chain joins TRBV12-2 to TRBJ2-7; TRBD1 is the table's D call, not checked against the DNA. TRBV12-2 is annotated as a pseudogene. The CDR3 covers 16 residues. CDR3 nucleotides: TGTGCAAGTCGCTTAGCACGACAGGGGGCATCCTACGAGCAGTACTTC. It specifies CASRLARQGASYEQYF.

The genes are TRBV19 and TRBJ1-5, with 9 bases lining up with TRBD1. CDR3 length: 14 residues. The ends lost 7 bases at V and 7 bases at J; junction bases unmatched: 8. Germline CDR1 and CDR2: LNHDA and SQIVND (reference sequence). CDR3 DNA: TGTGCCAGTACCCCAACAGGGGGCGGGCAGCCCCAGCATTTT. Translating it yields CASTPTGGGQPQHF.

This chain connects TRBV5-1 to TRBJ2-7, with TRBD2 matching over 8 bases. The germline V gene encodes CDR1 SGHRS and CDR2 YFSETQ. V trimming: 0 bases; J trimming: 4 bases; junction bases outside the gene matches: 6. This CDR3 spans 15 amino acids. The CDR3 spells CASSLALAGGYEQYF. CDR3 sequence (DNA): TGCGCCAGCAGCTTGGCCTTGGCGGGAGGTTACGAGCAGTACTTC.

CDR3 nucleotides: TGTGCCAGCAGCCAGGACAGGGGAGTTCCCGACACTGAAGCTTTCTTT. It yields the protein CASSQDRGVPDTEAFF. The V gene is TRBV3-1 (or the pseudogene TRBV3-2), the J gene TRBJ1-1, with 9 bases lining up with TRBD1. CDR3 length: 16 residues. After removal of 3 bases from V and 3 bases from J, the junction contained 8 bases not matched to a gene. The germline CDR1 and CDR2 sequences are LGHDT and YNNKEL (reference sequence).

V usage is TRBV10-3 and J usage is TRBJ1-2, with 7 bases matching TRBD1. The CDR3 length is 14 residues. The V gene's germline CDR1 is ENHRY and CDR2 SYGVKD. V gave up 5 bases and J gave up 3 bases; unmatched junction bases: 6. In nucleotides, the CDR3 is TGTGCCATCAGTTTTTCCGACAGGGACTATGGCTACACCTTC. Encoded protein: CAISFSDRDYGYTF.

V gene TRBV9 combines with J gene TRBJ1-5; D is perhaps TRBD1 (6 bases). The CDR3 extends over 14 amino acids. CDR1 and CDR2 (germline): SGDLS, YYNGEE. The V end was cut by 7 bases, the J end by 5 bases, with 16 bases between. CDR3 DNA: TGTGCCAGCTCCGGAGGGGGGGTATATCAGCCCCAGCATTTT. It is translated as CASSGGGVYQPQHF.

V gene TRBV6-5 combines with J gene TRBJ1-5, with a weak D call TRBD1 (6 bases). The CDR3 length is 15 residues. Germline lookup yields CDR1 MNHEY and CDR2 SVGAGI. Trimming removed 6 bases from V and 0 bases from J, with 12 bases in between. DNA of the CDR3: TGTGCCAGCAGACTGGGACAACTTAGCAATCAGCCCCAGCATTTT. It is translated as CASRLGQLSNQPQHF.

The CDR3 nucleotides read TGTGCCACCAGTGATGGAAGTAGGGGGGGGCCCCCCTATACGCAGTATTTT. As protein: CATSDGSRGGPPYTQYF. This sequence joins TRBV24-1 and TRBJ2-3; a possible D gene is TRBD2 (7 bases). The CDR3 sequence is 17 residues long. V lost 3 bases, J lost 7 bases, and 22 bases lay in between. Germline V gene data show CDR1 as KGHDR and CDR2 as SFDVKD.

The DNA of the CDR3 is TGCGCCAGCTCTGGAGGGTCCTATAATTCACCCCTCCACTTT. It is translated as CASSGGSYNSPLHF. The rearrangement links TRBV5-1 to TRBJ1-6; D not resolved. This CDR3 spans 14 amino acids. From germline, CDR1 is SGHRS and CDR2 YFSETQ. Trimming took off 7 bases at V and 1 base at J, with 9 bases between the two ends.

CDR3 protein: CAISEGSGGAITEQFF. As DNA, the CDR3 is TGTGCCATCAGTGAGGGTAGCGGGGGGGCCATAACTGAGCAGTTCTTC. The chain couples TRBV10-3 to TRBJ2-1, with 11 positions matching TRBD2. The V gene end was trimmed by 2 bases and the J gene end by 9 bases; junction bases not matched to a gene: 9. The CDR3 loop spans 16 amino acids. Germline loops: CDR1 ENHRY, CDR2 SYGVKD.

The CDR3 DNA follows: TGTGCCAGCAGCTTGGACTACTATGGCTACACCTTC. This gives the protein CASSLDYYGYTF. The chain joins TRBV7-9 to TRBJ1-2; D not certain. This CDR3 comprises 12 residues. V lost 3 bases, J lost 3 bases, and 5 bases lay in between. Germline lookup yields CDR1 SEHNR and CDR2 FQNEAQ (reference sequence).

The J gene is TRBJ2-2, the V gene TRBV9; perhaps TRBD1 as D (6 bases). The germline V and J ends were trimmed by 0 bases and 3 bases, with 9 bases remaining between them. In germline, CDR1 is SGDLS, CDR2 YYNGEE. CDR3 length: 15 residues. The CDR3 DNA reads as TGTGCCAGCAGCGTAGTGGCAGGGGACACCGGGGAGCTGTTTTTT. It specifies CASSVVAGDTGELFF. The variable domain in full, completed from reference TRBV9 and TRBJ2-2, reads DSGVTQTPKHLITATGQRVTLRCSPRSGDLSVYWYQQSLDQGLQFLIQYYNGEERAKGNILERFSAQQFPDLHSELNLSSLELGDSALYFCASSVVAGDTGELFFGEGSRLTVL.

The chain uses TRBV9 and TRBJ1-6; TRBD1 might be the D (5 bases). V lost 4 bases to trimming and J lost 5 bases, with 16 bases between them. Germline V gives CDR1 SGDLS, CDR2 YYNGEE. This CDR3 has 16 amino acids. CDR3 nucleotide sequence: TGTGCCAGCAGCCCTGGGCAGGGTGGGGATAATTCACCCCTCCACTTT. Residues: CASSPGQGGDNSPLHF.

The gene calls are TRBV19 and TRBJ1-6; D not resolved. V was shortened by 9 bases and J by 7 bases, with 13 bases between the two germline ends. The CDR3 has 13 amino acids. CDR1 is LNHDA, CDR2 SQIVND, per germline (reference sequence). CDR3 nucleotide sequence: TGTGCCAGCGCGGGCACTTTGAATTCACCCCTCCACTTT. Its protein product is CASAGTLNSPLHF. The variable domain in full, completed from reference TRBV19 and TRBJ1-6, reads DGGITQSPKYLFRKEGQNVTLSCEQNLNHDAMYWYRQDPGQGLRLIYYSQIVNDFQKGDIAEGYSVSREKKESFPLTVTSAQKNPTAFYLCASAGTLNSPLHFGNGTRLTVT.

The V call is TRBV7-2, the J call TRBJ1-2; D not resolved. Germline V gene sequence: CDR1 SGHTA, CDR2 FQGNSA. This CDR3 is built from 15 residues. The V gene lost 0 bases and the J gene lost 0 bases, with 8 bases spanning the gap. The CDR3, as DNA: TGTGCCAGCAGCTTAGCGCGAGGAGCTAACTATGGCTACACCTTC. Protein sequence: CASSLARGANYGYTF.

This clone was found once. The chain carries TRBV27 and TRBJ2-6; D may be TRBD1 (8 bases). Trimming took 3 bases from V and 2 from J, leaving 17 bases between them. Per the germline V gene, CDR1 is MNHEY and CDR2 is SMNVEV (reference sequence). The CDR3 consists of 18 residues. CDR3 in DNA: TGTGCCAGCAGTTTGCTAAGACAGGGGAGGGCTGGGGCCAACGTCCTGACTTTC. Amino acid sequence: CASSLLRQGRAGANVLTF. Complete variable domain (other parts from reference TRBV27 and TRBJ2-6): EAQVTQNPRYLITVTGKKLTVTCSQNMNHEYMSWYRQDPGLGLRQIYYSMNVEVTDKGDVPEGYKVSRKEKRNFPLILESPSPNQTSLYFCASSLLRQGRAGANVLTFGAGSRLTVL.

This chain links TRBV19 with TRBJ2-5, with 8 bases identical to TRBD2. This CDR3 is 14 amino acids long. Germline V gene lookup returns CDR1 LNHDA and CDR2 SQIVND (reference sequence). Trimming at V came to 7 bases and at J to 1 base, leaving 5 bases not matched to a gene. The CDR3 reads CASTSGGPQETQYF. CDR3 in DNA: TGTGCCAGTACCAGCGGGGGACCCCAAGAGACCCAGTACTTC.

V and J are TRBV6-4 and TRBJ1-1; 7 bases line up with TRBD1. Looked up from germline, CDR1 is MRHNA and CDR2 is SNTAGT. The CDR3 length is 13 residues. Germline trimming cut 6 bases from V and 3 bases from J; bases unmatched to any gene: 4. In DNA, the CDR3 is TGTGCCAGCAGCGTCCAGGGGGACACTGAAGCTTTCTTT. Translation gives CASSVQGDTEAFF.